These 25 T cell receptor beta chains were sequenced from one sample in a study of cytomegalovirus exposure and HLA in healthy donors. Primers included in the PCR were 60 Vbeta and 13 Jbeta primers. The protocol was immunoSEQ multiplex PCR, while the TCRdb copy is restricted to in-frame clones and leaves out a portion. This repertoire includes around 100,000 clones. The sequencing input was PBMCs. The source is a woman in her thirties in good health and CMV-seronegative.

This chain joins TRBV7-9 and TRBJ2-3, with D maybe TRBD2 (5 bases). The ends were cut back, 2 bases at V and 4 bases at J, with 19 bases in the middle. The CDR3 runs 17 residues. Germline V gene sequence: CDR1 SEHNR, CDR2 FQNEAQ (reference sequence). DNA for the CDR3: TGTGCCAGCAGCTTAAATAATCTAGCTGGGATCGCAGATACGCAGTATTTT. Translated, it gives CASSLNNLAGIADTQYF.

This chain uses TRBV28 with TRBJ2-5; 12 bases fit TRBD2. The length of the CDR3 is 15 residues. Germline assignment: CDR1 MDHEN and CDR2 SYDVKM. V shed 6 bases, J shed 4 bases, and the junction held 6 bases outside the gene matches. Here the CDR3 DNA reads TGTGCCAGCAGCGTACCGGGACTAGCGGGAGAGACCCAGTACTTC. Translating it yields CASSVPGLAGETQYF.

This chain joins TRBV6-1 and TRBJ2-7; the D gene is possibly TRBD2 (7 bases). Germline CDR1 reads MNHNS; CDR2 reads SASEGT. V lost 8 bases and J lost 7, with 21 bases in between. The CDR3 totals 14 residues. In DNA form, the CDR3 reads TGTGCCAGCCATCCGGGTCGGGGGGCGCGAGAGCAGTACTTC. Protein sequence: CASHPGRGAREQYF.

The rearrangement links TRBV6-4 to TRBJ2-3, with 12 bases matching TRBD2. The CDR3 runs to 15 residues. With 6 bases clipped from V and 3 bases from J, the junction kept 4 bases outside the gene matches. Germline assignment: CDR1 MRHNA and CDR2 SNTAGT. CDR3 DNA sequence: TGTGCCAGCAGCCTGGGGACTAGCGGGACAGATACGCAGTATTTT. It translates to CASSLGTSGTDTQYF.

The chain is built from TRBV15 and TRBJ1-1; D is undetermined. Germline CDR1 and CDR2: LNHNV and YYDKDF (reference sequence). V lost 0 bases and J 4 bases, leaving 6 bases between the germline ends. The CDR3 loop spans 13 amino acids. The CDR3 protein is CATSRDLSTEAFF. CDR3 in DNA: TGTGCCACCAGCAGAGATCTCAGCACTGAAGCTTTCTTT.

In DNA form, the CDR3 reads TGTGCCAGCAGTTCCCCCGGAGCCTACGAGCAGTACTTC. Protein: CASSSPGAYEQYF. This chain links TRBV27 with TRBJ2-7; D not resolved. The CDR3 is made up of 13 amino acids. Per the germline V gene, CDR1 is MNHEY and CDR2 is SMNVEV (reference sequence). The V gene lost 4 bases and the J gene lost 2 bases, with 9 bases spanning the gap.

This chain uses TRBV14 with TRBJ1-2; D call uncertain. The germline gives CDR1 SGHDN, CDR2 FVKESK. The germline V and J ends were trimmed by 0 bases and 8 bases, with 10 bases remaining between them. The CDR3 contains 13 residues. CDR3 sequence reads: CASSQDNWWGYTF. In nucleotides, the CDR3 is TGTGCCAGCAGCCAAGACAACTGGTGGGGCTACACCTTC.

J is TRBJ1-1 and V is TRBV6-5; TRBD1 agrees at 7 bases. This CDR3 is 13 amino acids long. V lost 6 bases, J lost 5 bases, and 6 bases stayed unmatched. Looked up from germline, CDR1 is MNHEY and CDR2 is SVGAGI. The DNA for the CDR3 is TGTGCCAGCAGACCCAACAGGGGAACTGAAGCTTTCTTT. It codes for CASRPNRGTEAFF.

The chain has TRBV5-1 and TRBJ2-2, with TRBD1 matching 11 bases. Germline V gene data show CDR1 as SGHRS and CDR2 as YFSETQ. There are 17 residues in the CDR3. Unmatched junction bases numbered 10, after V lost 4 bases and J lost 5 bases. The DNA of the CDR3 is TGCGCCAGCAGCCGTGCCCGGACAGGGGGCGAAACCGGGGAGCTGTTTTTT. Protein: CASSRARTGGETGELFF.

The chain uses TRBV30 and TRBJ1-3, with D possibly being TRBD1 (5 bases). Between the trimmed V and J ends, which lost 5 bases and 2 bases, there was a span of 7 bases. This CDR3 has 12 amino acids. Germline V CDR1 and CDR2: GTSNPN, SVGIG (reference sequence). The CDR3 DNA reads TGTGCCTGGGCGGGGGCTGGAAACACCATATATTTT. Translating it yields CAWAGAGNTIYF.

The chain employs TRBV4-1 and TRBJ2-1; TRBD1 matches 8 bases. The CDR3 covers 16 residues. After removal of 0 bases from V and 4 bases from J, the junction contained 5 bases not matched to a gene. The germline V gene encodes CDR1 MGHRA and CDR2 YSYEKL. Here the CDR3 reads CASSQEWTGYYNEQFF. CDR3 nucleotide sequence: TGCGCCAGCAGCCAAGAGTGGACAGGGTATTACAATGAGCAGTTCTTC.

As concerns this clone: The sample has other DNA sequences that encode this CDR3 too. The chain joins TRBV9 to TRBJ1-1, with TRBD1 matching over 7 bases. The V gene end was trimmed by 4 bases and the J gene end by 1 base; junction bases not matched to a gene: 4. In germline, CDR1 is SGDLS, CDR2 YYNGEE. This CDR3 is built from 14 residues. The CDR3 region is CASSRWTGNTEAFF. DNA for the CDR3: TGTGCCAGCAGCCGCTGGACAGGGAACACTGAAGCTTTCTTT.

The J gene is TRBJ2-3, the V gene TRBV11-1; perhaps TRBD2 as D (6 bases). The CDR3 contains 15 residues. Per germline, CDR1 SGHAT and CDR2 FQDESV (reference sequence). The V end was cut by 8 bases, the J end by 4 bases, with 19 bases between. The CDR3 is CASGGLLAPPDTQYF. The CDR3 nucleotides are TGTGCCAGCGGGGGGTTATTGGCTCCCCCAGATACGCAGTATTTT.

The chain links TRBV9 to TRBJ2-7; 10 nucleotides agree with TRBD2. Germline CDR1 and CDR2: SGDLS and YYNGEE. With V trimmed by 0 bases and J by 6 bases, 6 bases remained unmatched. This CDR3 has 15 residues. The CDR3 region has the DNA TGTGCCAGCAGCGTAGAGGCTAGCGGGAGCCCCGAGCAGTACTTC. This sequence encodes CASSVEASGSPEQYF.

J is TRBJ1-1 and V is TRBV9, with 7 bases matching TRBD1. The V and J ends lost 3 bases and 7 bases, in that order; junction bases with no gene match: 12. CDR1 SGDLS and CDR2 YYNGEE come from the germline V gene. CDR3 size: 15 residues. In DNA form, the CDR3 reads TGTGCCAGCAGCGCAGAGATCGACAGGGAGAATGAAGCTTTCTTT. The encoded protein is CASSAEIDRENEAFF.

The rearrangement joins TRBV19 to TRBJ2-7, with 11 bases aligning to TRBD1. The ends lost 9 bases at V and 11 bases at J; junction bases unmatched: 6. Germline-derived CDR1 and CDR2 are LNHDA and SQIVND (reference sequence). The length of the CDR3 is 11 residues. CDR3 bases: TGTGCCAGCACCGGGACAGGGGGGGAGTACTTC. Protein sequence: CASTGTGGEYF.

The rearrangement uses TRBV6-1 and TRBJ1-5, with D perhaps matching TRBD1 (6 bases). Trimming removed 4 bases from V and 2 bases from J, with 18 bases in between. The CDR3 is 17 residues long. Germline V lookup: CDR1 MNHNS, CDR2 SASEGT. DNA for the CDR3: TGTGCCAGCAGTGCCGGGACCGGCCCAGGGGGCAATCAGCCCCAGCATTTT. Its translation: CASSAGTGPGGNQPQHF.

This rearrangement joins TRBV7-6 to TRBJ2-3; D is undetermined. This CDR3 has 15 residues. CDR1 SGHVS and CDR2 FNYEAQ come from the germline V gene. Between the trimmed V and J ends, which lost 1 base and 5 bases, there was a span of 13 bases. The CDR3 spells CASSLEVRVRDTQYF. The CDR3, as DNA: TGTGCCAGCAGCTTAGAAGTCCGGGTTAGAGATACGCAGTATTTT.

The chain is built from TRBV5-1 and TRBJ1-2, with 12 positions matching TRBD1. This CDR3 region has 16 residues. V dropped 4 bases and J dropped 5; count of bases not matched to a gene: 9. The germline CDR1 and CDR2 sequences are SGHRS and YFSETQ. The CDR3: CASSAGQGAGRYGYTF. The CDR3 DNA follows: TGCGCCAGCAGCGCGGGACAGGGGGCAGGAAGGTATGGCTACACCTTC.

The chain is built from TRBV7-6 and TRBJ1-1; D call uncertain. The V and J ends lost 1 base and 11 bases respectively, with 14 bases between them. The CDR3 runs to 13 residues. Germline assignment: CDR1 SGHVS and CDR2 FNYEAQ. CDR3: CASSLGRNNEAFF. CDR3 in DNA: TGTGCCAGCAGCTTAGGCAGGAACAATGAGGCTTTCTTT.

The V call is TRBV7-9, the J call TRBJ2-5, with 9 bases identical to TRBD2. There are 17 residues in the CDR3. The V gene end was trimmed by 4 bases and the J gene end by 0 bases; junction bases not matched to a gene: 9. CDR1 is SEHNR, CDR2 FQNEAQ, per germline (reference sequence). The DNA for the CDR3 is TGTGCCAGCAGCTCCGTCCTAGCGGGGCTATACCAAGAGACCCAGTACTTC. This codes for CASSSVLAGLYQETQYF. Combining the CDR3 with reference TRBV7-9 and TRBJ2-5 gives the whole variable domain DTGVSQNPRHKITKRGQNVTFRCDPISEHNRLYWYRQTLGQGPEFLTYFQNEAQLEKSRLLSDRFSAERPKGSFSTLEIQRTEQGDSAMYLCASSSVLAGLYQETQYFGPGTRLLVL.

This chain connects TRBV25-1 to TRBJ2-1, with unresolved D. The germline V gene has CDR1 MGHDK and CDR2 SYGVNS. V lost 3 bases, J lost 1 base, and 7 bases lay in between. The CDR3 is made up of 14 amino acids. For the CDR3, the DNA is TGTGCCAGCAGTGAGCCTACGTCCTACAATGAGCAGTTCTTC. Protein: CASSEPTSYNEQFF.

Here the CDR3 DNA reads TGTGCCAGCAGTTTAACGGACAGGGCGTATCAGCCCCAGCATTTT. Translating it yields CASSLTDRAYQPQHF. This sequence joins TRBV28 and TRBJ1-5; TRBD1 agrees at 8 bases. In germline, CDR1 is MDHEN, CDR2 SYDVKM. The CDR3 length is 15 residues. The J segment lost 5 bases and the V segment lost 2 bases, leaving 5 bases of the junction unmatched. Using reference TRBV28 and TRBJ1-5 for the parts outside the CDR3, the full variable domain is DVKVTQSSRYLVKRTGEKVFLECVQDMDHENMFWYRQDPGLGLRLIYFSYDVKMKEKGDIPEGYSVSREKKERFSLILESASTNQTSMYLCASSLTDRAYQPQHFGDGTRLSIL.

The J gene is TRBJ2-1, the V gene TRBV4-1, with a possible D match to TRBD1 (6 bases). Trimming removed 0 bases from V and 5 bases from J, with 14 bases in between. The V gene's germline CDR1 is MGHRA and CDR2 YSYEKL. CDR3 length equals 16 residues. The CDR3: CASSQDGVSGDNEQFF. CDR3 in DNA: TGCGCCAGCAGCCAAGATGGGGTATCAGGGGACAATGAGCAGTTCTTC.

The CDR3, as DNA: TGTGCCAGCAGTTTAACCGACGGGATCACTGAAGCTTTCTTT. Residues: CASSLTDGITEAFF. The chain couples TRBV27 to TRBJ1-1; D is ambiguous. V gave up 2 bases and J gave up 4 bases, with 11 bases separating them. The CDR3 is 14 amino acids. Germline CDR1 and CDR2: MNHEY and SMNVEV (reference sequence).